This TCR beta chain emerged from a study of response to subunit inactivated influenza vaccine. Study-wide findings and caveats: Authors proposed each seasonal influenza vaccination draws in few new T cells.

TCRdb used MiXCR to reprocess the RT-PCR reads, holding one entry per CDR3 protein. The repertoire holds about 180,000 distinct CDR3 sequences, with about 9.3% as singletons. This clonotype was counted at least ten times. As yet, its antigen is unknown. The CDR3 runs 19 residues. V shed 2 bases and J 0 bases; nucleotides not matched to a gene: 11. CDR1 KGHDR and CDR2 SFDVKD come from the germline V gene. The rearrangement uses TRBV24-1 and TRBJ2-4; 8 bases map to TRBD1. The TCR comes from a man aged 45-65 years who received an inactivated influenza vaccine. The specimen was non-naive T cells sorted from PBMCs, collected on the day of vaccination. CDR3 nucleotides: TGTGCCACCAGTGATTCGGCAGGGGGCCCCCAACTAGCCAAAAACATTCAGTACTTC. Translation gives CATSDSAGGPQLAKNIQYF.